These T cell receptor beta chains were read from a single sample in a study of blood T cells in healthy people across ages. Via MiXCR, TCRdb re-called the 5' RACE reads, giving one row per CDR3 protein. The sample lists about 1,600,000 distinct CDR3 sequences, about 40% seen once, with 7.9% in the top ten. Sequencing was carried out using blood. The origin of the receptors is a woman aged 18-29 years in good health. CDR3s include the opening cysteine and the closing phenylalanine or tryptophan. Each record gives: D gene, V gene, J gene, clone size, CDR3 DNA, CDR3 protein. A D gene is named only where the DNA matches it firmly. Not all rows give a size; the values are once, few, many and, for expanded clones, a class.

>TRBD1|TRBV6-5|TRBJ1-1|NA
TGTGCCAGCAGTTACGCGCAGGGGGCTACTGAAGCTTTCTTT
CASSYAQGATEAFF
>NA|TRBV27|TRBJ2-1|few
TGTGCCAGCAGTCCCTTAGCGGTGCCCTACAATGAGCAGTTCTTC
CASSPLAVPYNEQFF
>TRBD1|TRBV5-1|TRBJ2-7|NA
TGCGCCAGCACACAAACTCCGGGACAGGGCTACGAGCAGTACTTC
CASTQTPGQGYEQYF
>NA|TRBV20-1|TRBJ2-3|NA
TGCAGTGGCCGACCGCTGGCCACAGATACGCAGTATTTT
CSGRPLATDTQYF
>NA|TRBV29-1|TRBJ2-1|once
TGCAGCGTTGATAGGACAGAGCACGGCGATGAGCAGTTCTTC
CSVDRTEHGDEQFF
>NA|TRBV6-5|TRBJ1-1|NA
TGTGCCAGCAGGGACCACAAAGACACTGAAGCTTTCTTT
CASRDHKDTEAFF
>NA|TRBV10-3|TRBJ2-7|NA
TGTGCCATCAGTGGCGGACTTAACTCCTACGAGCAGTACTTC
CAISGGLNSYEQYF
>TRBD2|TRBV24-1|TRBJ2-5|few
TGTGCCACCAGTGATTTTCAGGAGAGACTAGCGGGAGGACGAGAGACCCAGTACTTC
CATSDFQERLAGGRETQYF
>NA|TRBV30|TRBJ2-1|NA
TGTGCCTGGAGTGGCGGGGCCGGGAATGAGCAGTTCTTC
CAWSGGAGNEQFF
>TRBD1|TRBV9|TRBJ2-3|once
TGTGCCAGCAGCGCACAGGGGGCGATTAGCACAGATACGCAGTATTTT
CASSAQGAISTDTQYF
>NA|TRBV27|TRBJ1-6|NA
TGTGCCAGTACGCAGGGGCCCAATTCACCCCTCCACTTT
CASTQGPNSPLHF
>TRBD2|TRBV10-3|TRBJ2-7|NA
TGTGCCATCAGTGATGAGGGACTAGCGGGGATCTACGAGCAGTACTTC
CAISDEGLAGIYEQYF
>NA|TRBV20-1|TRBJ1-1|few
TGCAGTGCTAGAGTTGTTGGGCGAACTGAAGCTTTCTTT
CSARVVGRTEAFF
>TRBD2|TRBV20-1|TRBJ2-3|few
TGCAGTGCTCGTGGTTTGAGAGCGGGACTGAGCACAGATACGCAGTATTTT
CSARGLRAGLSTDTQYF
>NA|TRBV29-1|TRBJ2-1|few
TGCAGCGTTGTCGGCGAGTACAATGAGCAGTTCTTC
CSVVGEYNEQFF
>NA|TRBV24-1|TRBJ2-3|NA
TGTGCCACCGGCCGAGAGTCAGCAATTAGCACAGATACGCAGTATTTT
CATGRESAISTDTQYF
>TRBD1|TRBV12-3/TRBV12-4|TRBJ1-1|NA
TGTGCCAGCAGTAGACGGACAGGGATGAACACTGAAGCTTTCTTT
CASSRRTGMNTEAFF
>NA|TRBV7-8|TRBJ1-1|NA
TGTGCCGGCAGCTTAGCGCCTGGGGTCACTGAAGCTTTCTTT
CAGSLAPGVTEAFF
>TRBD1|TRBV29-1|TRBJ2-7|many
TGCAGCGTCGGGACAGTACTCACCCACGAGCAGTACTTC
CSVGTVLTHEQYF
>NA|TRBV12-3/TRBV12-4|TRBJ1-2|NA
TGTGCCAGCAGGAAACAGGGAATCTATGGCTACACCTTC
CASRKQGIYGYTF
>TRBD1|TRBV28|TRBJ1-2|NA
TGTGCCAGCAGCACGGACAGGGCCGGGAGTAACTATGGCTACACCTTC
CASSTDRAGSNYGYTF
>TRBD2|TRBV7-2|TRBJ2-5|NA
TGTGCCAGCAGCTTAGGGTGGGGCGGGAGGGCCCTTGAGACCCAGTACTTC
CASSLGWGGRALETQYF
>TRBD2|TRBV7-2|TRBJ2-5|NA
TGTGCCAGCAGCCCCCCAGGACTAGCGGGGGGGCTCGAGACCCAGTACTTC
CASSPPGLAGGLETQYF
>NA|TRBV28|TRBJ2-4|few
TGTGCCAGCAAACCAAGGCGCGGGCAAAACATTCAGTACTTC
CASKPRRGQNIQYF
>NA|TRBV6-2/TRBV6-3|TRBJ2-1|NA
TGTGCCAGCAGTTACTCCATAAGCGATGAGCAGTTCTTC
CASSYSISDEQFF
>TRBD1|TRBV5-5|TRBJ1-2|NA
TGTGCCAGCAGTAGGAGGACTGGGACAGATTATGGCTACATCTTC
CASSRRTGTDYGYIF
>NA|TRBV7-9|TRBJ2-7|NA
TGTGCCAGCAGCTTAGAACCTCTCGGGGGGCAGTACTTC
CASSLEPLGGQYF
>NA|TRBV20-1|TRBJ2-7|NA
TGCAGTGCTAGCCCCGGACCGAAGGGCTACGAGCAGTACTTC
CSASPGPKGYEQYF
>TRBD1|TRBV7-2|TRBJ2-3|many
TGTGCCAGCAGCCGGACAGGGCAATACACAGATACGCAGTATTTT
CASSRTGQYTDTQYF
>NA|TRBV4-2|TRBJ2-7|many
TGTGCCAGCAGCCAAGGTGAGGGTTCCTACGAGCAGTACTTC
CASSQGEGSYEQYF
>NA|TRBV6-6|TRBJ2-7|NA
TGTGCCAGCCAAGCGGGCGGTCTAGGGATGGGTTACGAGCAGTACTTC
CASQAGGLGMGYEQYF
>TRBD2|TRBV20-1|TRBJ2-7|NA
TGCAGTGCTGAACCGGGACTAGCGCTCTACGAGCAGTACTTC
CSAEPGLALYEQYF
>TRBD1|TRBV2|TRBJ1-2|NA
TGTGCCAGCAGTGGCGGACAGGGGCTACTGTATGGCTACACCTTC
CASSGGQGLLYGYTF
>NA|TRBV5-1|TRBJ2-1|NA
TGCGCCAGCAGCTCCGGCCCTAGCATATCCCCAGGGCAGTTCTTC
CASSSGPSISPGQFF
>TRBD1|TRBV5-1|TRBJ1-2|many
TGCGCCAGCAGCTTGGGGTCGGGACAGGTCACCTATGGCTACACCTTC
CASSLGSGQVTYGYTF
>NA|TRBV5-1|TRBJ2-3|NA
TGCGCCAGCAGCTTCGACAGACCCACAGATACGCAGTATTTT
CASSFDRPTDTQYF
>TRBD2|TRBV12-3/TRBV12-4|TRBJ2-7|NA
TGTGCCAGCAGTTCTAGTTTCGAGCGGGACTCCTACAATGAGCAGTACTTC
CASSSSFERDSYNEQYF
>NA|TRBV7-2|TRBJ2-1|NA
TGTGCCAGCAGCTTAGACCGGGGTGTTAGGTTCTTC
CASSLDRGVRFF
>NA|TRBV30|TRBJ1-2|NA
TGTGCCTCAAGATGGGGGCACTGGGGCTACACCTTC
CASRWGHWGYTF
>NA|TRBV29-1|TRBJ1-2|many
TGCAGCGTTTATTTTCTCGGAGCCATCGCTGGCTACACCTTC
CSVYFLGAIAGYTF
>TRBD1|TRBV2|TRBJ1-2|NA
TGTGCCAGCAGATCGGGACAGAACTTCCAAGGCTACACCTTC
CASRSGQNFQGYTF
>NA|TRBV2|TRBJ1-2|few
TGTGCCAGCAAAACCGTCAGGGCAAGTGACTATGGCTACACCTTC
CASKTVRASDYGYTF
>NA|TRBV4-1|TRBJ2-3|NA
TGCGCCAGCAGCCAAGTAACATACTGGGACTCGGCGGGGAATACGCAGTATTTT
CASSQVTYWDSAGNTQYF
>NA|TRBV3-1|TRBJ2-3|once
TGTGCCAGCAGCCAGTCCCGCCGTGGGAGGGGGTATACGCAGTATTTT
CASSQSRRGRGYTQYF
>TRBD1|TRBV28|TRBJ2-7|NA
TGTGCCAGCAGTGACGCAGGGGGCATCTCCTACAAGCAGTACTTC
CASSDAGGISYKQYF
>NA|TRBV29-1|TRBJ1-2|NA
TGCGGCGTCGTAGGGGAAAACTATGGCTACACCTTC
CGVVGENYGYTF
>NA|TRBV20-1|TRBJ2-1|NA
TGCAGTGCTAGAGCCTCGGGACTTAGCTCCTACAATGAGCAGTTCTTC
CSARASGLSSYNEQFF
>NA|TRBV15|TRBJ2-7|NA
TGTGCCACCAGCGGTGGTAGGTGGGACAACTCCTACGAGCAGTACTTC
CATSGGRWDNSYEQYF
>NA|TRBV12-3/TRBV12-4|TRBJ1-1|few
TGTGCCAGCAGTTTAGTACTGTCTGAAGCTTTCTTT
CASSLVLSEAFF
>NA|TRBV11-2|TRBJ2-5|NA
TGTGCCAGCAGCTTCACGGGGACAGAGACCCAGTACTTC
CASSFTGTETQYF
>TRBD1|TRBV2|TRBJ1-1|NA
TGTGCCAGCAGTGAAACCAGGACAGGGATAACCGAAGCTTTCTTT
CASSETRTGITEAFF
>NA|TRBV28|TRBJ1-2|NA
TGTGCCAGCAGTTGGCAATTCTATGGCTACACCTTC
CASSWQFYGYTF
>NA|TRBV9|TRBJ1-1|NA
TGTGCCAGCAGCCCCGGGACACATGAAGCTTTCTTT
CASSPGTHEAFF
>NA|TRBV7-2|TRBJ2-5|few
TGTGCCAGCAGCTTAGGCACAGTGCTCCAAGAGACCCAGTACTTC
CASSLGTVLQETQYF
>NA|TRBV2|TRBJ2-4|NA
TGTGCCAGCAGCGCCGCTTGGCTAGAAGAGGAGAACATTCAGTACTTC
CASSAAWLEEENIQYF
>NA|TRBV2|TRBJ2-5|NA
TGTGCCAGCACCTTCAGTACAGGAGAAGAGACCCAGTACTTC
CASTFSTGEETQYF